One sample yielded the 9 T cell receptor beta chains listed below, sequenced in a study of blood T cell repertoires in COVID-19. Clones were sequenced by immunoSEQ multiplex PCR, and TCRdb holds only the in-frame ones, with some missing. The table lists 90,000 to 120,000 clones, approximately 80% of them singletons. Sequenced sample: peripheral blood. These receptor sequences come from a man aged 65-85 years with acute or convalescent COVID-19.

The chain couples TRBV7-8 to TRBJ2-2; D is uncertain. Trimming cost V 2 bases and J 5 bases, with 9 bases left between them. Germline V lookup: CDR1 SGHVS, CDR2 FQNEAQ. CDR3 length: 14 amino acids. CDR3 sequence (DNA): TGTGCCAGCAGCTTAATCCCGCGGACCGGGGAGCTGTTTTTT. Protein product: CASSLIPRTGELFF.

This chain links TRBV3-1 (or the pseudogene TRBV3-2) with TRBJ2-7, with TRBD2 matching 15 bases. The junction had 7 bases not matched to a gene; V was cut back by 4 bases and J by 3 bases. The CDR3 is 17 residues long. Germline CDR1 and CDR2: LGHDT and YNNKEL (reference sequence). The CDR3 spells CASSPGTSGGTFYEQYF. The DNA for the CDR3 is TGTGCCAGCAGCCCCGGGACTAGCGGGGGGACCTTCTACGAGCAGTACTTC.

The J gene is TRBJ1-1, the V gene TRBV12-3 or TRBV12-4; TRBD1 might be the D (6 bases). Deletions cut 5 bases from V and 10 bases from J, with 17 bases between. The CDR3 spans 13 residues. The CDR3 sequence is CASSAFGGAGAFF. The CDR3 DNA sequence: TGTGCCAGCAGTGCATTTGGGGGGGCCGGAGCTTTCTTT.

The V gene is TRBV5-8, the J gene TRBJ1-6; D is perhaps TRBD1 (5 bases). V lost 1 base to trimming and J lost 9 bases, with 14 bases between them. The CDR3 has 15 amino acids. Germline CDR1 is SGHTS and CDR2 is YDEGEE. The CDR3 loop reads CASSLQGGSISPLHF. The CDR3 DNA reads TGTGCCAGCAGCTTGCAGGGAGGTTCCATTTCACCCCTCCACTTT.

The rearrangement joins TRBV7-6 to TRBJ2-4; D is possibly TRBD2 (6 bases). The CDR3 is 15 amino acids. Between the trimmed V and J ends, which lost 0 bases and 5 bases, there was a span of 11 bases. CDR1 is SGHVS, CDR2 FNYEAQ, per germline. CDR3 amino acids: CASSLAAGPENIQYF. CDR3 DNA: TGTGCCAGCAGCTTAGCAGCGGGCCCCGAAAACATTCAGTACTTC.

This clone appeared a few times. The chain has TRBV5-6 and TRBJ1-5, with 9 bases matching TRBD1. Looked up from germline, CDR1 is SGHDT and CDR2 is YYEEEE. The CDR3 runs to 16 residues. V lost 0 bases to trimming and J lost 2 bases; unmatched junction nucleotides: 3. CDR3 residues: CASSLERTGGNQPQHF. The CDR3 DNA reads TGTGCCAGCAGCTTGGAGAGGACAGGGGGCAATCAGCCCCAGCATTTT. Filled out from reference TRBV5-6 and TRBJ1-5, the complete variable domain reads DAGVTQSPTHLIKTRGQQVTLRCSPKSGHDTVSWYQQALGQGPQFIFQYYEEEERQRGNFPDRFSGHQFPNYSSELNVNALLLGDSALYLCASSLERTGGNQPQHFGDGTRLSIL.

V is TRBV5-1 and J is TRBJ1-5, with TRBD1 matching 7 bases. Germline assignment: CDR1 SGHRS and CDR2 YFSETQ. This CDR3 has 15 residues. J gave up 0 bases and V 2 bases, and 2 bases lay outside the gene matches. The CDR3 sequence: CASSFGTDSNQPQHF. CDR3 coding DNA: TGCGCCAGCAGCTTCGGGACAGATAGCAATCAGCCCCAGCATTTT.

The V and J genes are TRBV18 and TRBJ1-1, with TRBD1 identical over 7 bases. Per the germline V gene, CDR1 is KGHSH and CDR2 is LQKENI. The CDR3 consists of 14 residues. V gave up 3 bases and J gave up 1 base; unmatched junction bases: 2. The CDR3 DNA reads TGTGCCAGCTCACCGACAGGGAAGAACACTGAAGCTTTCTTT. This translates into CASSPTGKNTEAFF.

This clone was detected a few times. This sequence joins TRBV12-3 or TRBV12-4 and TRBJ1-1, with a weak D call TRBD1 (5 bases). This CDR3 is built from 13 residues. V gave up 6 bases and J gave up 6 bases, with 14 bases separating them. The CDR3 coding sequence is TGTGCCAGCAGAAAAACGTTAGGGGCTGAAGCTTTCTTT. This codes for CASRKTLGAEAFF.